The source of this T cell receptor (beta chain) is a study of blood T cells in healthy people across ages. Notes on the study in general: Significant beta diversity loss was already apparent by age roughly 43, declining roughly linearly.

PCR was performed a second time for about 7 to 11 cycles using a sample-barcoded 5' primer and a J-beta primer mix. Through a template-switch adaptor with 12 random nucleotides, each cDNA molecule received a tag. Every sample returned 2.5 million or more CDR3-containing paired-end reads. TCRdb redid the calling of the 5' RACE reads with MiXCR, one entry per CDR3 protein. This sample yields around 1.5 million distinct CDR3 sequences, of which 45% to 70% are seen a single time; 6.5% to 8.5% belongs to the top ten. This clonotype turned up a few times. Its specificity is not known. The CDR3 has 16 residues. Per the germline V gene, CDR1 is LGHNA and CDR2 is YSLEER. V lost 1 base to trimming and J lost 8 bases; unmatched junction nucleotides: 11.

The source is a man aged 18 to 30 in good health. The J gene is TRBJ2-1, the V gene TRBV4-3; 7 nucleotides align to TRBD1. Sequencing was done on a sample of blood. The CDR3, as DNA: TGCGCCAGCAGCCAAGCGGACAGGCTATTTAGCGATGAGCAGTTCTTC. Translating gives CASSQADRLFSDEQFF.